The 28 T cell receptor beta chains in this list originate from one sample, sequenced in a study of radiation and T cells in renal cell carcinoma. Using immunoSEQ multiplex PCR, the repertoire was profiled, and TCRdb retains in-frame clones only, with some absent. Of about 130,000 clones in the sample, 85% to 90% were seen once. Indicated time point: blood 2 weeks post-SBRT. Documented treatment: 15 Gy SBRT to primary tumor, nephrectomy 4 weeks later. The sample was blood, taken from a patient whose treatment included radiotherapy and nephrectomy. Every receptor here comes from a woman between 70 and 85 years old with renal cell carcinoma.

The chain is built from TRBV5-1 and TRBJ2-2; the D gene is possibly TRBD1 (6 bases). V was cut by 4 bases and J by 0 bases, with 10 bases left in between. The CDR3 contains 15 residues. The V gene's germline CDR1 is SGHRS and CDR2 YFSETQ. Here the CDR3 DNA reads TGCGCCAGCAGCGGTGGGGGCACGAACACCGGGGAGCTGTTTTTT. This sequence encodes CASSGGGTNTGELFF.

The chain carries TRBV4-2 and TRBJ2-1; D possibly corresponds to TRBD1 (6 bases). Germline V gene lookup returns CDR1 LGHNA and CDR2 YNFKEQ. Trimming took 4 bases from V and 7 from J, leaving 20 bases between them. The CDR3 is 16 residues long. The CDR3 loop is CASSPRSILQGNEQFF. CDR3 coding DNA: TGTGCCAGCAGCCCCCGTTCCATACTACAGGGTAATGAGCAGTTCTTC.

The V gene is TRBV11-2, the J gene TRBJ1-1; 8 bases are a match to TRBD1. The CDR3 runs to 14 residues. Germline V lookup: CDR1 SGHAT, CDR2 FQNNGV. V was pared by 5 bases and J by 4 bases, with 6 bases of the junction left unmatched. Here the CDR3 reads CASSPNRGGTEAFF. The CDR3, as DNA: TGTGCCAGCAGCCCTAACAGGGGGGGCACTGAAGCTTTCTTT. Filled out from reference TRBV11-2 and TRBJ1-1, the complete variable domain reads EAGVAQSPRYKIIEKRQSVAFWCNPISGHATLYWYQQILGQGPKLLIQFQNNGVVDDSQLPKDRFSAERLKGVDSTLKIQPAKLEDSAVYLCASSPNRGGTEAFFGQGTRLTVV.

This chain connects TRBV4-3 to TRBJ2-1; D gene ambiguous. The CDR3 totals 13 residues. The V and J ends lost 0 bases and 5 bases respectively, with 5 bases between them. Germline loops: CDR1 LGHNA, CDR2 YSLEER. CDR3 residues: CASSQDPHNEQFF. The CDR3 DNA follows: TGCGCCAGCAGCCAAGATCCCCACAATGAGCAGTTCTTC.

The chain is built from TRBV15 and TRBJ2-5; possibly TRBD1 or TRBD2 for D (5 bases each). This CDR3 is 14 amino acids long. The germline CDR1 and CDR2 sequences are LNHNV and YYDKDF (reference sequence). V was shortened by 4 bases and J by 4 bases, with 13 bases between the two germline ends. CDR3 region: CATSTRQGVETQYF. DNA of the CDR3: TGTGCCACCAGCACCCGCCAGGGAGTAGAGACCCAGTACTTC. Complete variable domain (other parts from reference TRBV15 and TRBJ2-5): DAMVIQNPRYQVTQFGKPVTLSCSQTLNHNVMYWYQQKSSQAPKLLFHYYDKDFNNEADTPDNFQSRRPNTSFCFLDIRSPGLGDTAMYLCATSTRQGVETQYFGPGTRLLVL.

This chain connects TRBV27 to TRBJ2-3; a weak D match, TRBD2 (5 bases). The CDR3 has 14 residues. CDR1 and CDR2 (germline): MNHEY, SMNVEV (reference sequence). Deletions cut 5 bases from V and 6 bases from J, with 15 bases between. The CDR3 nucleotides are TGTGCCAGCAGTAAGGCGCTAGCTGGCGATACGCAGTATTTT. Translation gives CASSKALAGDTQYF.

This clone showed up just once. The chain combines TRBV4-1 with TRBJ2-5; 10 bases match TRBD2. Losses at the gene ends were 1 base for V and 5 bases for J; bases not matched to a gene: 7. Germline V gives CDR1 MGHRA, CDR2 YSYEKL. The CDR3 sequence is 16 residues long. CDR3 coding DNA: TGCGCCAGCAGCCAAGGCGGAACTAGCGGGGTGGAGACCCAGTACTTC. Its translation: CASSQGGTSGVETQYF.

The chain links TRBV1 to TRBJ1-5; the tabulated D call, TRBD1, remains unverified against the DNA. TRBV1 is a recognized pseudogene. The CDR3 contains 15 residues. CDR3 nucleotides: TGCACCAGCAGCCAAATCAGGGGGCTCAATCAGCCCCAGCATTTT. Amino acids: CTSSQIRGLNQPQHF.

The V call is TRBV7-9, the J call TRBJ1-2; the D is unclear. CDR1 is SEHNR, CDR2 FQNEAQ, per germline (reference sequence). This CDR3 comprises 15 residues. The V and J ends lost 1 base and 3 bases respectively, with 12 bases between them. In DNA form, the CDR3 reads TGTGCCAGCAGCTTAGAGGCAGCCGACTACTATGGCTACACCTTC. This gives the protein CASSLEAADYYGYTF.

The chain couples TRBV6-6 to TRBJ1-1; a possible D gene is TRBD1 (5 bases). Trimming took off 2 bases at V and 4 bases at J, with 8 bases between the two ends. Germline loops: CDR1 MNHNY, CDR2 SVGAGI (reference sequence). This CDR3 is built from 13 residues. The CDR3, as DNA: TGTGCCAGCAGTTACGACAGATCCACTGAAGCTTTCTTT. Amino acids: CASSYDRSTEAFF.

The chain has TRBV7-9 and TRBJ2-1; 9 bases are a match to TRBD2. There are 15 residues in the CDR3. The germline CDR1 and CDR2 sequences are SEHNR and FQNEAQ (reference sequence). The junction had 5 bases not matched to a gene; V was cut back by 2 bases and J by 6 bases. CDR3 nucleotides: TGTGCCAGCAGCTTACAGCTAGCGGGGAGCAATGAGCAGTTCTTC. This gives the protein CASSLQLAGSNEQFF.

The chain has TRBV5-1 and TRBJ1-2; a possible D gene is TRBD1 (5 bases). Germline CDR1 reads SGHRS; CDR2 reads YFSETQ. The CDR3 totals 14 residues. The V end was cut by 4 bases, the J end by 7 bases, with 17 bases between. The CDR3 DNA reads TGCGCCAGCAGCACGGGAGACAGTCTCTCTGGCTACACCTTC. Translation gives CASSTGDSLSGYTF. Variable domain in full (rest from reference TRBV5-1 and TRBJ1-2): KAGVTQTPRYLIKTRGQQVTLSCSPISGHRSVSWYQQTPGQGLQFLFEYFSETQRNKGNFPGRFSGRQFSNSRSEMNVSTLELGDSALYLCASSTGDSLSGYTFGSGTRLTVV.

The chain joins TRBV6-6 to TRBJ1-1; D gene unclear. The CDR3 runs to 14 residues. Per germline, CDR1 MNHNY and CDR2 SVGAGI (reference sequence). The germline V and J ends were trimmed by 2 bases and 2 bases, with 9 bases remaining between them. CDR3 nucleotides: TGTGCCAGCAGTTACCTAGGGATAAACACTGAAGCTTTCTTT. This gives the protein CASSYLGINTEAFF.

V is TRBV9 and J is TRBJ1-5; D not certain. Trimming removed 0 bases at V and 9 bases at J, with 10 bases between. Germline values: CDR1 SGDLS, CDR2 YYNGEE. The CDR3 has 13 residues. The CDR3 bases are TGTGCCAGCAGCGTAGGGACCCACCCGCCCCAGCATTTT. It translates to CASSVGTHPPQHF.

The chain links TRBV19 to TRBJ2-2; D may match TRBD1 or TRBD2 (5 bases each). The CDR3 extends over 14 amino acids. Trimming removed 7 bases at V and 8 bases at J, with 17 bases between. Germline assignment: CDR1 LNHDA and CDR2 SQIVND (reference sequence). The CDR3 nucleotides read TGTGCCAGTACCCTAAGGGACCTTCGTGGGGAGCTGTTTTTT. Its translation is CASTLRDLRGELFF.

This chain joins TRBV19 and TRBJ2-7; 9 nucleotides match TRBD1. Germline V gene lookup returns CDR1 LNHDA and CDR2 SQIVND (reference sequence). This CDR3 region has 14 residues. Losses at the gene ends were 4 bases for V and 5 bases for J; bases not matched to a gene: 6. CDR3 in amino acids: CASSRRQGVDEQYF. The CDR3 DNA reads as TGTGCCAGTAGTAGGCGACAGGGGGTGGACGAGCAGTACTTC.

CDR3 sequence (DNA): TGTGCCAGCAGCTTAAACAGGGTAACACCTGAAGCTTTCTTT. Translation: CASSLNRVTPEAFF. The chain combines TRBV7-2 with TRBJ1-1, with D possibly matching TRBD1 (6 bases). The V end was cut by 2 bases, the J end by 6 bases, with 13 bases between. The CDR3 spans 14 residues. Germline V gene lookup returns CDR1 SGHTA and CDR2 FQGNSA. Drawing the rest from reference TRBV7-2 and TRBJ1-1, the complete variable domain is GAGVSQSPSNKVTEKGKDVELRCDPISGHTALYWYRQSLGQGLEFLIYFQGNSAPDKSGLPSDRFSAERTGGSVSTLTIQRTQQEDSAVYLCASSLNRVTPEAFFGQGTRLTVV.

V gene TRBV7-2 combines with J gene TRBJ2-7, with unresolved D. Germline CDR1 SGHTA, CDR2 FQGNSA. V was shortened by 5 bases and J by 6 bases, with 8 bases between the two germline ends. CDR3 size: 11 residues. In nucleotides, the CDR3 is TGTGCCAGCAGCCCCCTAGGCGAGCAGTACTTC. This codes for CASSPLGEQYF.

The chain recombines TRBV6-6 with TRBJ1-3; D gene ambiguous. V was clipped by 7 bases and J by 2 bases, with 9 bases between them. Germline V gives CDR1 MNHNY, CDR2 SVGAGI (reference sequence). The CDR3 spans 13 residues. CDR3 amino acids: CASNPGTGNTIYF. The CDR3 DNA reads TGTGCCAGCAACCCCGGGACTGGAAACACCATATATTTT.

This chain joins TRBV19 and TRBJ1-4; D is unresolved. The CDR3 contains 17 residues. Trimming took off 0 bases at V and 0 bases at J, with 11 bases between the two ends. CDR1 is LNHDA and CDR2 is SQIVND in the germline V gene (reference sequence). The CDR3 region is CASSIDTAPATNEKLFF. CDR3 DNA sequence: TGTGCCAGTAGTATAGACACCGCCCCGGCAACTAATGAAAAACTGTTTTTT.

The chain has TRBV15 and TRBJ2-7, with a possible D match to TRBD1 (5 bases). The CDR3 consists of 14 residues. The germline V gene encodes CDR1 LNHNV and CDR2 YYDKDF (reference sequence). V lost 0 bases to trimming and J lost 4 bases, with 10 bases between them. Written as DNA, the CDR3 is TGTGCCACCAGCAGAGATCGCAGGGCGTACGAGCAGTACTTC. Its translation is CATSRDRRAYEQYF.

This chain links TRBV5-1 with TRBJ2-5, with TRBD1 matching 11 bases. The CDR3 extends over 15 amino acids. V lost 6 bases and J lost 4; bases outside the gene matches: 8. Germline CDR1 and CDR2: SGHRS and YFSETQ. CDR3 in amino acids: CASMQVGQGGETQYF. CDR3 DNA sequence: TGCGCCAGCATGCAAGTGGGACAGGGGGGAGAGACCCAGTACTTC.

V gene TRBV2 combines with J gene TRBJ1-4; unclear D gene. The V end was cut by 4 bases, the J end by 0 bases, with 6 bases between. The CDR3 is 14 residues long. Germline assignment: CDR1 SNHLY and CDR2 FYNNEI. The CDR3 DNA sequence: TGTGCCAGCAGTGTTCTGGCAACTAATGAAAAACTGTTTTTT. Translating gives CASSVLATNEKLFF.

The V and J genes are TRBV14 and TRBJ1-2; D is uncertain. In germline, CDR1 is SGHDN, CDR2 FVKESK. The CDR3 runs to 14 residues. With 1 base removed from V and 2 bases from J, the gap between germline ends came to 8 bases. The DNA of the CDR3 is TGTGCCAGCAGCCAAGGACCCGAAAACTATGGCTACACCTTC. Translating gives CASSQGPENYGYTF. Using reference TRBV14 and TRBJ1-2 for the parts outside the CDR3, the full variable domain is EAGVTQFPSHSVIEKGQTVTLRCDPISGHDNLYWYRRVMGKEIKFLLHFVKESKQDESGMPNNRFLAERTGGTYSTLKVQPAELEDSGVYFCASSQGPENYGYTFGSGTRLTVV.

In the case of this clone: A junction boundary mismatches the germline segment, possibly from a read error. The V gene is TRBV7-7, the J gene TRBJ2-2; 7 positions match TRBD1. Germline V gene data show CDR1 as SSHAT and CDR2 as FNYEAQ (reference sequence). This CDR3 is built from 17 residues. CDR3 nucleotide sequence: TGTGCTAGCAGCTTAGTCCCGGGACAGCTAGGGACCGGGGAGCTGTTTTTT. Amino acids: CASSLVPGQLGTGELFF.

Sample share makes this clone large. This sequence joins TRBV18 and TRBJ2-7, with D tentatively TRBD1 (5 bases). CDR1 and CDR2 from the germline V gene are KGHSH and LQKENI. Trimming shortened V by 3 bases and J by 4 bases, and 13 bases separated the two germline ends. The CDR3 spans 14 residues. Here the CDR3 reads CASSPTGFGYEQYF. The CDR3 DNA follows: TGTGCCAGCTCACCTACAGGCTTTGGTTACGAGCAGTACTTC.

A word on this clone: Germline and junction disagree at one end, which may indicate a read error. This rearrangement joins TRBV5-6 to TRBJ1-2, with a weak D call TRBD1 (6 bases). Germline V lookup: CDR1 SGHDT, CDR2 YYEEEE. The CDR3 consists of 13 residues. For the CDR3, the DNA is TGTGCCAGCAGCTTGGACGGAGAGGGGGGTTTCGCCTTC. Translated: CASSLDGEGGFAF.

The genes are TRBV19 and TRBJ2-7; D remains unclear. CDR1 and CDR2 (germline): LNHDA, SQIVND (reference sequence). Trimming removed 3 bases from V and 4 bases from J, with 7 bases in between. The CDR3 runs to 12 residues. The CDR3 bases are TGTGCCAGTAGTATGGTGGGTTACGAGCAGTACTTC. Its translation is CASSMVGYEQYF.